The 25 T cell receptor beta chains below were found in one sample sequenced in a study of T cells in Graves' hyperthyroidism and ophthalmopathy (dated by TCRdb to between 2018 and 2020). The library relied on multiplex PCR. TCRdb shows the sequencer as Illumina HiSeq 2000. The TCR beta CDR3 regions were amplified from RNA transcripts. The first round of RT-PCR for the TCR CDR3 was performed with the HTBI primer set and the Qiagen OneStep RT-PCR kit. In-frame beta chains were kept once TCRdb had trimmed the public reads at Q25 with fastp and called clones with MiXCR. Under each unique CDR3 protein, matching rows form one entry showing the most common genes and DNA. A total of about 98,000 distinct CDR3 sequences appear in this sample, around 42% of them only once. The top ten hold 10% of the sample. Sequencing used peripheral blood or thyroid tissue (not recorded which). The receptors originated from a woman in her twenties or thirties with Graves' hyperthyroidism.

This clonotype was seen many times. The genes are TRBV27 and TRBJ2-7; tentative D call: TRBD1 (7 bases). Germline loops: CDR1 MNHEY, CDR2 SMNVEV (reference sequence). The CDR3 sequence is 15 residues long. The V gene lost 0 bases and the J gene lost 5 bases, with 14 bases spanning the gap. CDR3 sequence (DNA): TGTGCCAGCAGTTTATCGGAGGGGGCGAAGAACGAGCAGTACTTC. Its protein is CASSLSEGAKNEQYF.

This clonotype was observed a few times. The rearrangement uses TRBV10-3 and TRBJ2-5; D gene uncertain. Per the germline V gene, CDR1 is ENHRY and CDR2 is SYGVKD. V lost 0 bases, J lost 7 bases, and 6 bases lay in between. The CDR3 consists of 12 residues. For the CDR3, the DNA is TGTGCCATCAGTGAGTCGGAGTTGACCCAGTACTTC. Translation gives CAISESELTQYF.

This clonotype was recorded at least ten times. J is TRBJ2-2 and V is TRBV9; D not certain. CDR1 and CDR2 (germline): SGDLS, YYNGEE. This CDR3 has 13 residues. V lost 2 bases and J lost 10, with 12 bases in between. This CDR3 reads CASSVSSVAELFF. CDR3 nucleotides: TGTGCCAGCAGCGTTAGCAGCGTGGCGGAGCTGTTTTTT.

The table lists this clonotype with many counts. V is TRBV20-1 and J is TRBJ1-5, with D perhaps TRBD1 (6 bases). Germline CDR1 is DFQATT and CDR2 is SNEGSKA (reference sequence). This CDR3 contains 16 residues. V was cut by 2 bases and J by 10 bases, with 24 bases left in between. This CDR3 is CSARSRTEVWKVPQHF. CDR3 bases: TGCAGTGCTAGATCGAGGACAGAGGTTTGGAAAGTCCCCCAGCATTTT.

This clonotype has at least ten counts. The rearrangement joins TRBV10-2 to TRBJ2-7; maybe TRBD2 (7 bases). The CDR3 contains 14 residues. V was cut by 3 bases and J by 5 bases, with 14 bases left in between. Germline values: CDR1 WSHSY, CDR2 SAAADI. This CDR3 is CASSDWGGPHEQYF. DNA for the CDR3: TGCGCCAGCAGTGATTGGGGGGGGCCCCACGAGCAGTACTTC.

The genes are TRBV20-1 and TRBJ2-5; D possibly corresponds to TRBD2 (7 bases). CDR1 and CDR2 from the germline V gene are DFQATT and SNEGSKA (reference sequence). The CDR3 length is 13 residues. Trimming took 3 bases from V and 9 from J, leaving 17 bases between them. The CDR3 spells CSARKGGGQPQYF. The CDR3 nucleotides read TGCAGTGCTAGGAAGGGGGGGGGTCAGCCCCAGTACTTC.

Many counts were recorded for this clonotype. This chain joins TRBV5-1 and TRBJ2-3; possible D gene TRBD2, 5 bases. The V end lost 4 bases, the J end lost 0 bases, and 12 bases lay between the germline ends. The CDR3 loop spans 15 amino acids. Per the germline V gene, CDR1 is SGHRS and CDR2 is YFSETQ. The CDR3 reads CASSLVRTSTDTQYF. For the CDR3, the DNA is TGCGCCAGCAGCCTAGTTAGGACTAGCACAGATACGCAGTATTTT.

The table lists this clonotype with a count of one. This chain uses TRBV20-1 with TRBJ2-5, with 9 bases aligning to TRBD2. This CDR3 is built from 13 residues. Trimming removed 3 bases from V and 8 bases from J; junction bases left unmatched: 7. Germline values: CDR1 DFQATT, CDR2 SNEGSKA (reference sequence). For the CDR3, the DNA is TGCAGTGCTAGGCCTAGCGGGATCGGTACCCAGTACTTC. Protein sequence: CSARPSGIGTQYF.

This clonotype has just a few counts. One end of the junction is discordant with germline, which a read error may explain. The V and J genes are TRBV6-5 and TRBJ2-5; 7 positions match TRBD1. In germline, CDR1 is MNHEY, CDR2 SVGAGI. This CDR3 region has 14 residues. The CDR3 loop is CASSYRTGHETQHF. In DNA form, the CDR3 reads TGTGCCAGCAGTTACAGGACAGGTCACGAGACCCAGCACTTC.

This clonotype was recorded at least ten times. The CDR3 coding sequence is TGCGCCAGCACCTACCTGGGGGCGAACACTGAAGCTTTCTTT. Translation gives CASTYLGANTEAFF. V usage is TRBV5-1 and J usage is TRBJ1-1, with D possibly TRBD1 on 6 matching bases. The germline V gene has CDR1 SGHRS and CDR2 YFSETQ. The CDR3 loop spans 14 amino acids. V gave up 6 bases and J gave up 1 base, with 13 bases separating them.

This clonotype has a count of ten or more. The V gene is TRBV12-3 or TRBV12-4, the J gene TRBJ2-2; TRBD2 matches at 7 bases. The J segment lost 7 bases and the V segment lost 5 bases, leaving 10 bases of the junction unmatched. The CDR3 length is 15 residues. The DNA of the CDR3 is TGTGCCAGCAGTCCGGGACTAAGGTGGCTCGGGGAGCTGTTTTTT. Translated: CASSPGLRWLGELFF.

As to this clonotype: One end of the junction fails to match germline, which may point to a read error. V usage is TRBV7-3 and J usage is TRBJ2-3, with D maybe TRBD1 (5 bases). The CDR3 has 13 amino acids. Germline CDR1 is SGHTA and CDR2 is FQGTGA. CDR3 residues: CASSLQDGDTRYF. The CDR3 bases are TGTGCCAGCAGCCTACAGGACGGAGATACGCGGTATTTT.

As for this clonotype: Relative to the germline gene, one junction end is altered; a read error may explain this. V usage is TRBV7-9 and J usage is TRBJ2-2; D remains unclear. The germline CDR1 and CDR2 sequences are SEHNR and FQNEAQ (reference sequence). CDR3 length equals 11 residues. DNA for the CDR3: TGCGCCAGCAGCCACTTGTGGGAGCTGTTTTTT. The encoded protein is CASSHLWELFF.

A single count supports this clonotype. This rearrangement joins TRBV2 to TRBJ2-7; 14 bases agree with TRBD2. Germline assignment: CDR1 SNHLY and CDR2 FYNNEI. This CDR3 has 14 amino acids. V dropped 6 bases and J dropped 2; count of bases not matched to a gene: 0. The chain's CDR3 is CASRTSGRAYEQYF. The CDR3 nucleotides read TGTGCCAGCAGGACTAGCGGGAGGGCCTACGAGCAGTACTTC.

At least ten counts were recorded for this clonotype. The chain has TRBV28 and TRBJ1-4, with no clear D. The germline V gene has CDR1 MDHEN and CDR2 SYDVKM. V was trimmed by 6 bases and J by 4 bases, leaving 9 bases between them. The CDR3 runs to 13 residues. CDR3: CASSPILNEKLFF. CDR3 DNA sequence: TGTGCCAGCAGCCCGATTCTTAATGAAAAACTGTTTTTT.

The V call is TRBV9, the J call TRBJ2-2, with TRBD1 identical over 10 bases. The CDR3 has 13 residues. The V gene's germline CDR1 is SGDLS and CDR2 YYNGEE. The J segment lost 6 bases and the V segment lost 5 bases, leaving 1 base of the junction unmatched. CDR3 loop: CASRGTGAGELFF. Written as DNA, the CDR3 is TGTGCCAGCAGGGGGACAGGGGCCGGGGAGCTGTTTTTT.

This clonotype was detected ten times or more. The chain carries TRBV5-5 and TRBJ2-7; D not resolved. This CDR3 spans 13 amino acids. The V and J ends lost 2 bases and 2 bases respectively, with 8 bases between them. The germline V gene encodes CDR1 SGHKS and CDR2 YYEKEE (reference sequence). CDR3 coding DNA: TGTGCCAGCAGCTTCAGAGCAGCCTACGAGCAGTACTTC. Its protein product is CASSFRAAYEQYF.

The chain carries TRBV12-3 or TRBV12-4 and TRBJ2-5; TRBD2 aligns across 10 bases. This CDR3 comprises 14 residues. The ends lost 7 bases at V and 6 bases at J; junction bases unmatched: 8. This CDR3 is CASKREGLGQTQYF. In DNA form, the CDR3 reads TGTGCCAGCAAGCGGGAGGGCCTTGGGCAGACCCAGTACTTC.

This clonotype was counted many times. J is TRBJ2-7 and V is TRBV9; TRBD1 matches at 7 bases. CDR1 SGDLS and CDR2 YYNGEE come from the germline V gene. V shed 4 bases, J shed 2 bases, and the junction held 6 bases outside the gene matches. CDR3 length equals 14 residues. This chain's CDR3 is CASSPGTVTYEQYF. The DNA for the CDR3 is TGTGCCAGCAGCCCCGGGACAGTAACCTACGAGCAGTACTTC.

This clonotype was seen many times. J is TRBJ2-2 and V is TRBV15, with no clear D. Trimming took 1 base from V and 1 from J, leaving 4 bases between them. Germline values: CDR1 LNHNV, CDR2 YYDKDF (reference sequence). The CDR3 totals 14 residues. The chain's CDR3 is CATSRVGNTGELFF. CDR3 sequence (DNA): TGTGCCACCAGCAGAGTAGGGAACACCGGGGAGCTGTTTTTT.

The chain employs TRBV7-7 and TRBJ2-1, with a possible D match to TRBD2 (7 bases). Deletions cut 6 bases from V and 0 bases from J, with 15 bases between. The CDR3 is 16 amino acids. Germline lookup yields CDR1 SSHAT and CDR2 FNYEAQ (reference sequence). The CDR3 bases are TGTGCCAGCAGAACAGAAGGGGGGGGCTCCTACAATGAGCAGTTCTTC. Its protein is CASRTEGGGSYNEQFF.

This clonotype showed up just a few times. This chain links TRBV29-1 with TRBJ2-7, with 11 positions matching TRBD2. The CDR3 is 13 residues long. Per the germline V gene, CDR1 is SQVTM and CDR2 is ANQGSEA. V shed 7 bases, J shed 0 bases, and the junction held 2 bases outside the gene matches. The CDR3 reads CSAGTSGSYEQYF. The CDR3 nucleotides are TGCAGCGCTGGGACTAGCGGCTCCTACGAGCAGTACTTC.

The J gene is TRBJ1-2, the V gene TRBV20-1; possible D gene TRBD1, 5 bases. The CDR3 runs to 14 residues. The V gene lost 0 bases and the J gene lost 8 bases, with 16 bases spanning the gap. Germline CDR1 reads DFQATT; CDR2 reads SNEGSKA (reference sequence). CDR3 nucleotide sequence: TGCAGTGCTAGAGATAGTGGGACCCAGAAGGGCTACACCTTC. Protein: CSARDSGTQKGYTF.

The chain employs TRBV7-9 and TRBJ2-7; D may be TRBD1 (6 bases). The length of the CDR3 is 12 residues. Germline CDR1 is SEHNR and CDR2 is FQNEAQ (reference sequence). V lost 3 bases to trimming and J lost 8 bases, with 11 bases between them. CDR3 bases: TGTGCCAGCAGCTTGGGGGCGCCTAAGCAGTACTTC. This gives the protein CASSLGAPKQYF. The full variable domain, completed using reference TRBV7-9 and TRBJ2-7, is DTGVSQNPRHKITKRGQNVTFRCDPISEHNRLYWYRQTLGQGPEFLTYFQNEAQLEKSRLLSDRFSAERPKGSFSTLEIQRTEQGDSAMYLCASSLGAPKQYFGPGTRLTVT.

This clonotype came up once. This rearrangement joins TRBV11-1 to TRBJ2-7, with TRBD1 identical over 9 bases. The germline gives CDR1 SGHAT, CDR2 FQDESV (reference sequence). This CDR3 comprises 14 residues. J gave up 5 bases and V 5 bases, and 7 bases lay outside the gene matches. The CDR3 nucleotides are TGTGCCAGCAGCCTTCCCGGGACAGGGAACGAGCAGTACTTC. It encodes CASSLPGTGNEQYF.